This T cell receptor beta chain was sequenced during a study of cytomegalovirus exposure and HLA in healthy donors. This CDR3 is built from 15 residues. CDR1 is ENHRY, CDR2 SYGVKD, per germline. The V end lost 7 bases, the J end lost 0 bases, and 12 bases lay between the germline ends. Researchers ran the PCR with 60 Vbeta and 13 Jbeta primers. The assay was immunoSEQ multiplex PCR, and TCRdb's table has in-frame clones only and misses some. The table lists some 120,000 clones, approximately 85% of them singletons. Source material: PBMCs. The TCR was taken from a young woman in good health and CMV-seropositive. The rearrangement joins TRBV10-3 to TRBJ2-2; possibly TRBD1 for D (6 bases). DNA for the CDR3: TGTGCCATCAACAACAGGGCCACGAACACCGGGGAGCTGTTTTTT. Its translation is CAINNRATNTGELFF.